This section outlines one T cell receptor beta chain sequence together with its context. Its target is not known. This entry is derived from a study of early T cells in non-severe SARS-CoV-2 infection. Study background: RNA in bulk from unsorted whole blood was sequenced, and chains were unpaired.

In TCRdb, the 5' RACE reads were re-called with MiXCR into one record per CDR3 protein. The sample consists of tens of thousands of distinct CDR3 sequences, under 9.5% of them appearing once. Study results and limitations: The VDJdb matching leaned toward anti-spike CD8 responses and overlooked private and CD4 specificities.

V lost 3 bases and J 10 bases, leaving 21 bases between the germline ends. From germline, CDR1 is SGHAT and CDR2 FQNNGV. CDR3 length equals 16 residues. The sequenced material came from whole blood. The source is an adult who was a healthcare worker with PCR-confirmed SARS-CoV-2 infection or an uninfected control (not recorded which). This chain uses TRBV11-2 with TRBJ1-4; D may be TRBD1 (5 bases). In DNA form, the CDR3 reads TGTGCCAGCAGCTTTCGCTCGAGTCAGGGTCCCGGAAAACTGTTTTTT. Translated: CASSFRSSQGPGKLFF. Full variable domain (rest looked up from reference TRBV11-2 and TRBJ1-4): EAGVAQSPRYKIIEKRQSVAFWCNPISGHATLYWYQQILGQGPKLLIQFQNNGVVDDSQLPKDRFSAERLKGVDSTLKIQPAKLEDSAVYLCASSFRSSQGPGKLFFGSGTQLSVL.